This T cell receptor (beta chain) was observed in a study of monozygotic twins with inflammatory bowel disease. Notes on the study in general: Support was absent for any single strong signal or clonotype linked to IBD. Between concordant and discordant twins, repertoire similarity failed to differ, a result that limited power may explain.

TCRdb re-called the 5' RACE reads; every CDR3 protein appears as one record, without DNA. Here the sample table reports 200,000 to 250,000 distinct CDR3 sequences. Each donor supplied roughly 2.5 ml of blood. CDR3 length: 16 amino acids. Germline V lookup: CDR1 MNHEY, CDR2 SVGEGT. For this clonotype: Its antigen is still unknown.

This sequence was found in a human donor with ulcerative colitis or Crohn's disease, or a healthy co-twin of an affected twin (not recorded which). The genes are TRBV6-2 or TRBV6-3 and TRBJ2-1; the D call from TCRdb, TRBD2, cannot be confirmed without DNA. Material for sequencing was blood. CDR3 region: CASSPREGGPYNEQFF.